Included here is one T cell receptor (beta chain) sequence, with context. Each sample gave at least 7 million isolated PBMCs. Germline CDR1 is MDHEN and CDR2 is SYDVKM. Trimming removed 5 bases from V and 10 bases from J, with 18 bases in between. The CDR3 is made up of 13 amino acids. The authors ran a second PCR of about 6 to 11 cycles using a sample-barcoded 5' primer and a J-beta primer mix. TCRdb analysed the 5' RACE reads with MiXCR anew, one entry per CDR3 protein. Counted here are fewer than 1,200,000 distinct CDR3 sequences, 20% to 25% occurring once; the ten biggest clones make up around 0.75%. This entry comes from a study of blood T cells in healthy people across ages. The same sample was also used in a study of T cells of mothers and their children.

The V and J genes are TRBV28 and TRBJ2-7, with a possible D match to TRBD2 (6 bases). What was sequenced was blood. The clonotype comes from a girl aged 2 to 9 in good health. The CDR3 protein is CASSPGLKPLQYF. In DNA, the CDR3 is TGTGCCAGCAGTCCGGGACTTAAACCACTTCAGTACTTC.